This T cell receptor beta chain was identified in a study of T cell changes during pregnancy in multiple sclerosis. V was clipped by 8 bases and J by 4 bases, with 12 bases between them. The germline gives CDR1 SQVTM, CDR2 ANQGSEA. The CDR3 length is 11 residues. The table came from immunoSEQ multiplex PCR; TCRdb's copy has only in-frame clones and leaves some out. The sample comprises some 40,000 clones, roughly 94% of which are singletons, and 0.7% to 1% rests with the top ten. This receptor was obtained from a female donor with multiple sclerosis, enrolled in a pregnancy study. The chain uses TRBV29-1 and TRBJ2-7; D perhaps matches TRBD2 (7 bases). This specimen consisted of CD4+ T cells from peripheral blood mononuclear cells, obtained in the third trimester of pregnancy. DNA for the CDR3: TGCAGCCATAGGGGGGGGTACGAGCAGTACTTC. Its translation: CSHRGGYEQYF.